The 7 T cell receptor beta chains in this list originate from one sample, sequenced in a study of T cells in localized non-small cell lung cancer. Method: immunoSEQ multiplex PCR; TCRdb's copy keeps in-frame clones and lacks some. This table holds 130,000 or so clones, approximately 88% found once. This specimen was peripheral blood, taken before any cancer treatment. The receptors were gathered from a female donor of 60 years or more with stage I lung adenocarcinoma.

The chain joins TRBV5-1 to TRBJ2-7; D call uncertain. Germline V gene lookup returns CDR1 SGHRS and CDR2 YFSETQ. This CDR3 comprises 11 residues. Trimming shortened V by 0 bases and J by 5 bases, and 3 bases separated the two germline ends. The CDR3 DNA sequence: TGCGCCAGCAGCTTGGACCACGAGCAGTACTTC. Residues: CASSLDHEQYF.

This rearrangement joins TRBV5-4 to TRBJ2-7; tentatively, D is TRBD2 (6 bases). The CDR3 length is 15 residues. The V end was cut by 2 bases, the J end by 2 bases, with 14 bases between. Germline CDR1 SGHNT, CDR2 YYREEE (reference sequence). This chain's CDR3 is CASSFGGGLTYEQYF. CDR3 nucleotide sequence: TGTGCCAGCAGCTTTGGTGGGGGGTTAACCTACGAGCAGTACTTC.

The V and J genes are TRBV4-2 and TRBJ2-1; 12 nucleotides line up with TRBD2. CDR1 is LGHNA and CDR2 is YNFKEQ in the germline V gene. Losses at the gene ends were 1 base for V and 4 bases for J; bases not matched to a gene: 8. This CDR3 spans 18 amino acids. Here the CDR3 reads CASSQVGRTSGAYNEQFF. CDR3 sequence (DNA): TGTGCCAGCAGCCAAGTCGGCCGGACTAGCGGGGCTTACAATGAGCAGTTCTTC.

The V gene is TRBV18, the J gene TRBJ2-7; 8 positions agree with TRBD2. This CDR3 has 15 residues. V shed 1 base and J 6 bases; nucleotides not matched to a gene: 8. Germline CDR1 and CDR2: KGHSH and LQKENI. CDR3 nucleotide sequence: TGTGCCAGCTCACCACAGCAAGCGGGAGTATCCGAGCAGTACTTC. This sequence encodes CASSPQQAGVSEQYF.

The genes are TRBV28 and TRBJ2-7; D remains unclear. The V gene's germline CDR1 is MDHEN and CDR2 SYDVKM. Trimming took off 3 bases at V and 3 bases at J, with 6 bases between the two ends. The length of the CDR3 is 12 residues. In nucleotides, the CDR3 is TGTGCCAGCAGTTTCGTAGACTACGAGCAGTACTTC. Amino acids: CASSFVDYEQYF.

This chain joins TRBV5-1 and TRBJ2-7, with D perhaps matching TRBD2 (6 bases). The V end was cut by 0 bases, the J end by 4 bases, with 17 bases between. CDR1 is SGHRS and CDR2 is YFSETQ in the germline V gene. The CDR3 runs to 16 residues. CDR3 in DNA: TGCGCCAGCAGCTTGGTTTCCGGGAGTGTGACGTACGAGCAGTACTTC. This sequence encodes CASSLVSGSVTYEQYF.

The J gene is TRBJ1-3, the V gene TRBV5-8, with unresolved D. Germline values: CDR1 SGHTS, CDR2 YDEGEE. Trimming cost V 0 bases and J 0 bases, with 7 bases left between them. The length of the CDR3 is 15 residues. The CDR3 DNA reads TGTGCCAGCAGCTTGGCTGGCTTCTCTGGAAACACCATATATTTT. Amino acid sequence: CASSLAGFSGNTIYF.